These 17 T cell receptor beta chains share one sample of origin, sequenced in a study of patients and donors after allogeneic stem cell transplantation. TCRdb re-analysed the RT-PCR reads in MiXCR, keeping a single row per CDR3 protein. The sample carries some 880,000 distinct CDR3 sequences, over 15% recorded once. Sequenced: blood, either unsorted or a sorted T cell fraction (not recorded which). The receptors stem from a human donor who was either an allogeneic HSCT recipient or a stem cell or donor lymphocyte infusion donor (not recorded which). It is not recorded whose cells these are; they may come from a transplant donor.

The genes are TRBV5-6 and TRBJ2-7; D gene ambiguous. The V end lost 7 bases, the J end lost 1 base, and 18 bases lay between the germline ends. This CDR3 spans 15 amino acids. Germline V gene sequence: CDR1 SGHDT, CDR2 YYEEEE. This chain's CDR3 is CASGNIGLKSYEQYF. CDR3 nucleotide sequence: TGTGCCAGCGGCAACATCGGCCTGAAATCCTACGAGCAGTACTTC.

This clonotype was detected a few times. The V call is TRBV24-1, the J call TRBJ2-1; the D is unclear. V shed 3 bases and J shed 9 bases, with 5 bases lying between them. CDR3 size: 11 residues. Germline CDR1 and CDR2: KGHDR and SFDVKD. The chain's CDR3 is CATSDMGEQFF. The CDR3 DNA reads TGTGCCACCAGTGATATGGGTGAGCAGTTCTTC.

The chain couples TRBV4-1 to TRBJ1-2, with D uncertain. CDR1 MGHRA and CDR2 YSYEKL come from the germline V gene. This CDR3 has 15 residues. V lost 4 bases, J lost 8 bases, and 20 bases lay in between. Here the CDR3 reads CASSPAPVGRDGYTF. The CDR3 DNA reads as TGCGCCAGCAGCCCCGCCCCGGTGGGTCGAGACGGCTACACCTTC.

This clonotype occurred a few times. The J gene is TRBJ2-7, the V gene TRBV6-1, with a possible D match to TRBD1 (5 bases). V dropped 5 bases and J dropped 0 bases, with 14 bases sitting between them. Looked up from germline, CDR1 is MNHNS and CDR2 is SASEGT. This CDR3 has 15 amino acids. The DNA for the CDR3 is TGTGCCAGCAGTCCTCAGGGTAAAATCTCCTACGAGCAGTACTTC. Amino acid sequence: CASSPQGKISYEQYF.

This clonotype showed up just a few times. The chain recombines TRBV6-5 with TRBJ2-3; 13 bases fit TRBD2. CDR3 length: 15 amino acids. Germline-derived CDR1 and CDR2 are MNHEY and SVGAGI. The trim removed 4 bases at V and 5 bases at J, leaving 3 bases unmatched. DNA of the CDR3: TGTGCCAGCAGTTCGGGACTAGCGGGAATAGATACGCAGTATTTT. This sequence encodes CASSSGLAGIDTQYF.

Of note for this clonotype: A single base separates this from a much larger clone, so it may be a read error. V is TRBV6-1 and J is TRBJ2-3; weak D call: TRBD2 (5 bases). Per germline, CDR1 MNHNS and CDR2 SASEGT. The CDR3 sequence is 11 residues long. V was trimmed by 7 bases and J by 6 bases, leaving 8 bases between them. CDR3 amino acids: CASTRRDTQYF. The CDR3 nucleotides are TGTGCCAGCACCCGGAGGGATACGCAGTATTTT.

V is TRBV9 and J is TRBJ1-1, with D uncertain. The length of the CDR3 is 15 residues. Per germline, CDR1 SGDLS and CDR2 YYNGEE. Between the trimmed V and J ends, which lost 2 bases and 0 bases, there was a span of 11 bases. The CDR3 sequence: CASSVDDGLNTEAFF. The DNA of the CDR3 is TGTGCCAGCAGCGTTGACGACGGACTGAACACTGAAGCTTTCTTT.

In its sample, this clonotype was seen a few times. This chain connects TRBV20-1 to TRBJ1-1; a weak D match, TRBD1 (6 bases). CDR1 and CDR2 (germline): DFQATT, SNEGSKA (reference sequence). V was trimmed by 5 bases and J by 12 bases, leaving 22 bases between them. The CDR3 length is 13 residues. CDR3 protein: CSAGRTDLLITFF. The CDR3 DNA reads as TGCAGTGCTGGCCGGACAGACCTTCTGATAACTTTCTTT.

DNA of the CDR3: TGTGCCACTTCTACAGGGTCCAGCACAGATACGCAGTATTTT. Translation: CATSTGSSTDTQYF. The chain combines TRBV10-3 with TRBJ2-3, with D maybe TRBD1 (6 bases). V lost 10 bases and J lost 0, with 14 bases in between. CDR1 is ENHRY and CDR2 is SYGVKD in the germline V gene. The CDR3 runs 14 residues.

The J gene is TRBJ1-1, the V gene TRBV5-1, with TRBD1 matching 11 bases. V was clipped by 3 bases and J by 5 bases; unmatched bases: 3. This CDR3 comprises 14 residues. Germline V gene sequence: CDR1 SGHRS, CDR2 YFSETQ. Here the CDR3 reads CASSWTGGGTEAFF. CDR3 coding DNA: TGCGCCAGCAGCTGGACAGGGGGCGGAACTGAAGCTTTCTTT.

This clonotype appeared many times. Because the CDR3's place on the DNA is in doubt, the DNA is left out and the CDR3 is given as listed by TCRdb. This chain joins TRBV24-1 and TRBJ2-3. The CDR3 is 13 amino acids long, termini counted. CDR1 is KGHDR, CDR2 SFDVKD, per germline. CDR3 region: CATSVPSTDTQYF.

This chain connects TRBV4-3 to TRBJ2-1, with D perhaps assigned TRBD1 or TRBD2 (5 bases each). The germline V gene encodes CDR1 LGHNA and CDR2 YSLEER. This CDR3 has 15 amino acids. The V end lost 0 bases, the J end lost 9 bases, and 15 bases lay between the germline ends. CDR3 loop: CASSQDLGTPSEQFF. CDR3 sequence (DNA): TGCGCCAGCAGCCAAGATCTAGGGACCCCGAGTGAGCAGTTCTTC.

This clonotype has a handful of counts. The chain employs TRBV2 and TRBJ2-5; weak D call: TRBD1 (5 bases). The V and J ends lost 6 bases and 5 bases respectively, with 16 bases between them. The CDR3 has 14 residues. Germline V gene sequence: CDR1 SNHLY, CDR2 FYNNEI. The DNA of the CDR3 is TGTGCCAGCAGGAACGACAGACCACTGGAGACCCAGTACTTC. Encoded protein: CASRNDRPLETQYF.

This clonotype was seen a few times. The chain has TRBV4-2 and TRBJ2-3; no reliable D call. Germline V CDR1 and CDR2: LGHNA, YNFKEQ. V was clipped by 5 bases and J by 2 bases, with 14 bases between them. The CDR3 is 15 residues long. For the CDR3, the DNA is TGTGCCAGCAGCTTCACTCAGGCCCCCACAGATACGCAGTATTTT. Protein product: CASSFTQAPTDTQYF.

J is TRBJ2-3 and V is TRBV12-3 or TRBV12-4; no definite D call. Trimming removed 3 bases at V and 5 bases at J, with 9 bases between. The length of the CDR3 is 13 residues. In DNA, the CDR3 is TGTGCCAGCAGTTTGGGCACGGAAGATACGCAGTATTTT. Amino acid sequence: CASSLGTEDTQYF.

The rearrangement links TRBV27 to TRBJ1-2; a possible D gene is TRBD1 (6 bases). The CDR3 runs 13 residues. Germline V CDR1 and CDR2: MNHEY, SMNVEV (reference sequence). With 5 bases removed from V and 8 bases from J, the gap between germline ends came to 15 bases. CDR3 DNA: TGTGCCAGCAGTCTGGGGGGGGGGCTCGGCTACACCTTC. This translates into CASSLGGGLGYTF.

As for this clonotype: Since no conserved phenylalanine or tryptophan closes the CDR3, a read error is the likely cause. The rearrangement links TRBV12-3 or TRBV12-4 to TRBJ2-1, with D hard to call. This CDR3 comprises 10 residues. V was cut by 5 bases and J by 9 bases, with 5 bases left in between. CDR3: CASSGGEQFL. The CDR3 DNA reads as TGTGCCAGCAGTGGTGGTGAGCAGTTCCTC.